The 25 T cell receptor beta chains listed next were all sequenced from one sample in a study of spatial heterogeneity in lung cancer. Each CDR3 protein gets one entry after TCRdb re-called the 5' RACE reads with MiXCR. The sample carries roughly 4,200 distinct CDR3 sequences, about a tenth recorded once. Sample time point: sample taken at primary tumor resection. Without sorting, whole RNA was sequenced from tumor, nontumor lung or frozen PBMC. The sequencing used PBMCs, collected at surgery. All receptors derive from a male donor with early-stage non-small cell lung cancer.

This clonotype was counted many times. The chain couples TRBV2 to TRBJ1-2, with D tentatively TRBD1 (5 bases). CDR1 and CDR2 (germline): SNHLY, FYNNEI. The V and J ends lost 6 bases and 2 bases respectively, with 13 bases between them. This CDR3 has 14 residues. The CDR3 sequence: CASRGLTGNYGYTF. CDR3 DNA sequence: TGTGCCAGCAGGGGACTAACGGGAAACTATGGCTACACCTTC.

This clonotype was recorded many times. The gene calls are TRBV11-2 and TRBJ2-1; 10 bases agree with TRBD1. J was trimmed by 6 bases and V by 5 bases; bases with no gene match: 7. The CDR3 has 15 amino acids. Germline loops: CDR1 SGHAT, CDR2 FQNNGV. CDR3 amino acids: CASSPAGTGVNEQFF. For the CDR3, the DNA is TGTGCCAGCAGCCCCGCCGGGACAGGGGTCAATGAGCAGTTCTTC.

Within the sample, this clonotype is medium-sized. This chain uses TRBV2 with TRBJ2-7; 7 bases line up with TRBD1. CDR1 SNHLY and CDR2 FYNNEI come from the germline V gene. The length of the CDR3 is 12 residues. V lost 6 bases to trimming and J lost 3 bases; unmatched junction nucleotides: 2. The CDR3 DNA follows: TGTGCCAGCAGGGGACAGAACTACGAGCAGTACTTC. It specifies CASRGQNYEQYF. The complete variable domain, with remaining parts taken from reference TRBV2 and TRBJ2-7, reads EPEVTQTPSHQVTQMGQEVILRCVPISNHLYFYWYRQILGQKVEFLVSFYNNEISEKSEIFDDQFSVERPDGSNFTLKIRSTKLEDSAMYFCASRGQNYEQYFGPGTRLTVT.

In its sample, this clonotype was seen many times. V gene TRBV27 combines with J gene TRBJ2-3; D is possibly TRBD2 (7 bases). From germline, CDR1 is MNHEY and CDR2 SMNVEV (reference sequence). Trimming left V 2 bases short and J 4 bases short, with 10 bases between. The CDR3 length is 14 residues. DNA for the CDR3: TGTGCCAGCAGTTTAGGGGGGGCCCCAGATACGCAGTATTTT. This encodes CASSLGGAPDTQYF.

Only a few counts were recorded for this clonotype. This chain links TRBV6-5 with TRBJ2-3; 8 bases are a match to TRBD1. V lost 5 bases, J lost 3 bases, and 10 bases stayed unmatched. Germline CDR1 is MNHEY and CDR2 is SVGAGI. The CDR3 runs to 16 residues. The CDR3 is CASSNRGISSTDTQYF. CDR3 nucleotide sequence: TGTGCCAGCAGTAACAGGGGGATTTCCTCAACAGATACGCAGTATTTT.

This clonotype was recorded a few times. The chain carries TRBV7-2 and TRBJ2-4; D call uncertain. Germline-derived CDR1 and CDR2 are SGHTA and FQGNSA. The CDR3 sequence is 15 residues long. V dropped 1 base and J dropped 5 bases, with 12 bases sitting between them. The CDR3, as DNA: TGTGCCAGCAGCTTAGACGAAGGTTTCCAAAACATTCAGTACTTC. Translation gives CASSLDEGFQNIQYF.

The gene calls are TRBV6-6 and TRBJ2-7; TRBD2 matches 11 bases. Trimming cost V 6 bases and J 2 bases; bases outside gene matches: 0. Germline V gene sequence: CDR1 MNHNY, CDR2 SVGAGI (reference sequence). The CDR3 is 13 amino acids. The CDR3 DNA is TGTGCCAGCAGGACTAGCGGGACCTACGAGCAGTACTTC. It encodes CASRTSGTYEQYF.

In its sample, this clonotype was seen many times. J is TRBJ2-7 and V is TRBV3-1, with 8 bases that match TRBD1. Germline V gene data show CDR1 as LGHDT and CDR2 as YNNKEL (reference sequence). The CDR3 is 15 residues long. With V trimmed by 2 bases and J by 2 bases, 5 bases remained unmatched. CDR3 in DNA: TGTGCCAGCAGCCAACCCGGGACAGGCACCTACGAGCAGTACTTC. Protein sequence: CASSQPGTGTYEQYF.

This clonotype has ten or more counts. The chain has TRBV7-2 and TRBJ2-1, with 11 bases matching TRBD1. Per germline, CDR1 SGHTA and CDR2 FQGNSA. V trimming: 0 bases; J trimming: 9 bases; junction bases outside the gene matches: 7. The CDR3 covers 16 residues. The CDR3 is CASSLAWTGGIGEQFF. For the CDR3, the DNA is TGTGCCAGCAGCTTAGCCTGGACAGGGGGCATTGGTGAGCAGTTCTTC.

This clonotype was detected ten times or more. The chain links TRBV5-1 to TRBJ2-1; D remains ambiguous. Germline CDR1 SGHRS, CDR2 YFSETQ. The CDR3 covers 14 residues. V dropped 0 bases and J dropped 1 base, with 5 bases sitting between them. The CDR3, as DNA: TGCGCCAGCAGCTTGGCTCTGTCCTACAATGAGCAGTTCTTC. This encodes CASSLALSYNEQFF.

In its sample, this clonotype is hyperexpanded. The V call is TRBV18, the J call TRBJ2-7, with 8 nucleotides matching TRBD1. The V gene's germline CDR1 is KGHSH and CDR2 LQKENI. The CDR3 is 13 residues long. Trimming took 2 bases from V and 6 from J; bases not matched to a gene: 3. As DNA, the CDR3 is TGTGCCAGCTCACCAGACAGGGGCTCCGAGCAGTACTTC. Translating it yields CASSPDRGSEQYF.

This clonotype was recorded at least ten times. The rearrangement links TRBV7-9 to TRBJ2-1, with 7 bases identical to TRBD1. The V gene's germline CDR1 is SEHNR and CDR2 FQNEAQ (reference sequence). J was trimmed by 0 bases and V by 6 bases; bases with no gene match: 5. The CDR3 runs to 15 residues. As DNA, the CDR3 is TGTGCCAGCAGGTCGACAGGGTTCTCCTACAATGAGCAGTTCTTC. Its protein product is CASRSTGFSYNEQFF.

There are many counts of this clonotype. The chain has TRBV28 and TRBJ1-5; possibly TRBD1 for D (6 bases). The CDR3 is 15 residues long. The germline V gene encodes CDR1 MDHEN and CDR2 SYDVKM. V dropped 5 bases and J dropped 4 bases, with 15 bases sitting between them. CDR3 sequence (DNA): TGTGCCAGCAGTGCGACAGGAGGGTTTAATCAGCCCCAGCATTTT. Protein: CASSATGGFNQPQHF.

This clonotype occurred many times. The chain has TRBV27 and TRBJ2-7, with TRBD2 matching over 7 bases. This CDR3 region has 15 residues. Germline V lookup: CDR1 MNHEY, CDR2 SMNVEV (reference sequence). The V segment lost 0 bases and the J segment 3 bases; nucleotides outside the gene matches: 5. The CDR3 region has the DNA TGTGCCAGCAGTTTATCGGGGGGGGATCTCTACGAGCAGTACTTC. It codes for CASSLSGGDLYEQYF.

This clonotype is deemed medium-sized. This chain connects TRBV29-1 to TRBJ1-2; possibly TRBD1 for D (5 bases). Germline CDR1 reads SQVTM; CDR2 reads ANQGSEA. Trimming stripped 3 bases from V and 5 bases from J, with 16 bases between. The CDR3 is 14 amino acids. The CDR3 coding sequence is TGCAGCGTTGATGGGTTCGGGACGGAGTATGGCTACACCTTC. Residues: CSVDGFGTEYGYTF.

This clonotype has ten or more counts. The chain links TRBV7-9 to TRBJ2-3; D may be TRBD2 (6 bases). This CDR3 contains 13 residues. Trimming took off 2 bases at V and 6 bases at J, with 9 bases between the two ends. Germline CDR1 is SEHNR and CDR2 is FQNEAQ (reference sequence). The CDR3 loop reads CASSLRLADTQYF. The CDR3, as DNA: TGTGCCAGCAGCTTAAGGCTAGCGGATACGCAGTATTTT.

The chain recombines TRBV20-1 with TRBJ1-2; unclear D gene. Germline values: CDR1 DFQATT, CDR2 SNEGSKA (reference sequence). The CDR3 has 11 residues. V was clipped by 6 bases and J by 4 bases, with 9 bases between them. CDR3 DNA sequence: TGCAGTGCAAGGGAGGGCTATGGCTACACCTTC. Amino acid sequence: CSAREGYGYTF.

This clonotype occurred many times. The rearrangement links TRBV6-2 or TRBV6-3 to TRBJ2-4, with D tentatively TRBD2 (7 bases). V shed 2 bases and J shed 8 bases, with 16 bases lying between them. CDR1 and CDR2 (germline): MNHEY, SVGEGT. The CDR3 totals 15 residues. CDR3 sequence: CASSYTSLGGDIQYF. CDR3 sequence (DNA): TGTGCCAGCAGTTACACCTCCTTAGGGGGGGACATTCAGTACTTC.

This clonotype has a count of ten or more. The rearrangement joins TRBV2 to TRBJ2-2, with D perhaps matching TRBD2 (6 bases). This CDR3 contains 17 residues. The V gene's germline CDR1 is SNHLY and CDR2 FYNNEI. Trimming removed 6 bases from V and 0 bases from J, with 17 bases in between. The CDR3 protein is CASSQRAGRANTGELFF. CDR3 nucleotides: TGTGCCAGCAGCCAAAGGGCGGGGAGAGCGAACACCGGGGAGCTGTTTTTT.

By sample share, this clonotype is medium-sized (0.01 to 0.1%). The rearrangement joins TRBV19 to TRBJ1-5; 9 nucleotides agree with TRBD1. CDR3 size: 18 residues. Germline lookup yields CDR1 LNHDA and CDR2 SQIVND (reference sequence). Germline trimming cut 7 bases from V and 4 bases from J; bases unmatched to any gene: 17. The CDR3 region has the DNA TGTGCCAGTACCTACCCCCCCGGGACAGGGTTGGATAATCAGCCCCAGCATTTT. This translates into CASTYPPGTGLDNQPQHF.

A note on this clonotype: Just one base apart from a much larger clone, this may be a read error. This sequence joins TRBV7-2 and TRBJ2-4, with unresolved D. This CDR3 comprises 14 residues. CDR1 and CDR2 (germline): SGHTA, FQGNSA. The chain's CDR3 is CVSSRPWPQNIQYF. DNA of the CDR3: TGTGTCAGCAGCCGACCTTGGCCCCAAAACATTCAGTACTTC.

This chain joins TRBV28 and TRBJ1-6; D remains unclear. The CDR3 is 14 residues long. Deletions cut 1 base from V and 9 bases from J, with 10 bases between. Germline CDR1 is MDHEN and CDR2 is SYDVKM. The CDR3 DNA reads as TGTGCCAGCAGTTTATCACCATACCCTTCACCCCTCCACTTT. Encoded protein: CASSLSPYPSPLHF.

This clonotype was counted ten times or more. J is TRBJ2-1 and V is TRBV12-3 or TRBV12-4; D could derive from TRBD1 or TRBD2 (5 bases each). The CDR3 is made up of 11 amino acids. V lost 3 bases and J lost 8, with 5 bases in between. The CDR3 DNA sequence: TGTGCCAGCAGTTTGGGGGATGAGCAGTTCTTC. Its protein product is CASSLGDEQFF.

In this sample, this clonotype is medium-sized. V usage is TRBV10-3 and J usage is TRBJ2-1, with 8 bases identical to TRBD2. The CDR3 is 15 residues long. Looked up from germline, CDR1 is ENHRY and CDR2 is SYGVKD. With V trimmed by 5 bases and J by 7 bases, 10 bases remained unmatched. The CDR3 DNA is TGTGCCATCAGTACCCCGGGACTAGGGGGGAATGAGCAGTTCTTC. Protein: CAISTPGLGGNEQFF.

This chain connects TRBV28 to TRBJ2-7; 13 nucleotides agree with TRBD2. Per germline, CDR1 MDHEN and CDR2 SYDVKM. The length of the CDR3 is 14 residues. V lost 4 bases and J lost 4; bases outside the gene matches: 1. The CDR3: CASSSGLAGYEQYF. The CDR3 DNA is TGTGCCAGCAGTTCGGGACTAGCGGGGTACGAGCAGTACTTC.